These 30 T cell receptor beta chains were all obtained from the same sample, sequenced in a study of T-cell reconstitution after alpha-beta-depleted transplantation in children. It was with unique molecular identifiers that the TCRbeta library was prepared. TCRdb called the PCR reads again in MiXCR, with one record for every CDR3 protein. The repertoire has about 980,000 distinct CDR3 sequences, roughly 29% of them found once; the top ten carry roughly 31%. Specimen: PBMCs, mostly from graft donor cells, collected 360 days after TCRalphabeta/CD19-depleted stem cell transplant. These receptor sequences come from a boy younger than two who had a stem cell transplant for SCID, so the T cells may come from the graft donor.

The rearrangement links TRBV7-9 to TRBJ1-5, with D possibly matching TRBD1 (5 bases). Trimming removed 2 bases at V and 4 bases at J, with 15 bases between. CDR1 is SEHNR and CDR2 is FQNEAQ in the germline V gene (reference sequence). The CDR3 sequence is 16 residues long. CDR3 sequence: CASSLFQGPVNQPQHF. In DNA, the CDR3 is TGTGCCAGCAGCTTATTCCAGGGACCCGTTAATCAGCCCCAGCATTTT.

This clonotype was counted only a few times. This chain connects TRBV5-1 to TRBJ1-2; TRBD1 aligns across 8 bases. Per germline, CDR1 SGHRS and CDR2 YFSETQ. The CDR3 length is 15 residues. J gave up 7 bases and V 0 bases, and 8 bases lay outside the gene matches. For the CDR3, the DNA is TGCGCCAGCAGCTTGGCCCCGGACAGGGTGGGTGGCTACACCTTC. It encodes CASSLAPDRVGGYTF.

This clonotype has a handful of counts. In nucleotides, the CDR3 is TGTGCCAGCAGCCCGGTTCAGAACACCGGGGAGCTGTTTTTT. Protein sequence: CASSPVQNTGELFF. The chain has TRBV9 and TRBJ2-2; the D is unclear. This CDR3 comprises 14 residues. Germline assignment: CDR1 SGDLS and CDR2 YYNGEE. V shed 4 bases and J shed 1 base, with 8 bases lying between them. The full variable domain, rest sourced from reference TRBV9 and TRBJ2-2, is DSGVTQTPKHLITATGQRVTLRCSPRSGDLSVYWYQQSLDQGLQFLIQYYNGEERAKGNILERFSAQQFPDLHSELNLSSLELGDSALYFCASSPVQNTGELFFGEGSRLTVL.

The rearrangement joins TRBV5-1 to TRBJ2-1; 8 bases are shared with TRBD2. CDR1 is SGHRS, CDR2 YFSETQ, per germline. This CDR3 comprises 16 residues. J gave up 0 bases and V 3 bases, and 5 bases lay outside the gene matches. CDR3 sequence (DNA): TGCGCCAGCAGCTGGGTAGCGGGGCCCTCCTACAATGAGCAGTTCTTC. Amino acids: CASSWVAGPSYNEQFF.

The rearrangement joins TRBV20-1 to TRBJ2-7; 8 bases are a match to TRBD1. The CDR3 is 13 residues long. Germline V CDR1 and CDR2: DFQATT, SNEGSKA (reference sequence). The junction had 6 bases not matched to a gene; V was cut back by 6 bases and J by 2 bases. CDR3 sequence (DNA): TGCAGTGCACGGACAGGGCCCGCCTACGAGCAGTACTTC. Its protein product is CSARTGPAYEQYF.

The V and J genes are TRBV19 and TRBJ2-7; 7 positions match TRBD2. This CDR3 has 12 amino acids. Germline V gene lookup returns CDR1 LNHDA and CDR2 SQIVND (reference sequence). The ends lost 6 bases at V and 6 bases at J; junction bases unmatched: 5. The CDR3 DNA sequence: TGTGCCAGTAGGACTAGCTTCGGCGAGCAGTACTTC. Translated: CASRTSFGEQYF.

The chain uses TRBV12-3 or TRBV12-4 and TRBJ1-3; weak D call: TRBD1 (6 bases). The CDR3 totals 17 residues. Trimming shortened V by 6 bases and J by 4 bases, and 22 bases separated the two germline ends. In nucleotides, the CDR3 is TGTGCCAGCAGCCCCGTTTCAGGGGCGACCCGCGGAAACACCATATATTTT. Residues: CASSPVSGATRGNTIYF.

The chain joins TRBV6-5 to TRBJ1-4; 11 bases line up with TRBD1. The CDR3 runs 15 residues. V shed 2 bases and J 8 bases; nucleotides not matched to a gene: 4. The germline V gene encodes CDR1 MNHEY and CDR2 SVGAGI. DNA for the CDR3: TGTGCCAGCAGTTACGCGGACAGGGGGCGCGAAAAACTGTTTTTT. Its translation is CASSYADRGREKLFF.

A few counts support this clonotype. This chain connects TRBV28 to TRBJ2-3; 10 bases align to TRBD2. Germline trimming cut 2 bases from V and 11 bases from J; bases unmatched to any gene: 13. Per germline, CDR1 MDHEN and CDR2 SYDVKM. This CDR3 is 16 amino acids long. This CDR3 is CASSLDLERGGPGQYF. The CDR3 nucleotides read TGTGCCAGCAGTTTAGATCTCGAGCGGGGGGGCCCCGGGCAGTATTTT. The full variable domain, rest sourced from reference TRBV28 and TRBJ2-3, is DVKVTQSSRYLVKRTGEKVFLECVQDMDHENMFWYRQDPGLGLRLIYFSYDVKMKEKGDIPEGYSVSREKKERFSLILESASTNQTSMYLCASSLDLERGGPGQYFGPGTRLTVL.

This clonotype came up a few times. The gene calls are TRBV6-6 and TRBJ2-1, with a weak D call TRBD2 (5 bases). There are 12 residues in the CDR3. The germline V gene encodes CDR1 MNHNY and CDR2 SVGAGI (reference sequence). V lost 2 bases, J lost 12 bases, and 11 bases lay in between. Here the CDR3 DNA reads TGTGCCAGCAGTTACGTCCGGGGTCGGCAGTTCTTC. It encodes CASSYVRGRQFF.

The V and J genes are TRBV10-3 and TRBJ2-3; 8 bases are shared with TRBD2. CDR3 size: 15 residues. The germline V gene has CDR1 ENHRY and CDR2 SYGVKD. V lost 5 bases and J lost 3; bases outside the gene matches: 7. The CDR3 loop is CAISRAGGRTDTQYF. The CDR3 region has the DNA TGTGCCATCAGTAGGGCGGGGGGTAGAACAGATACGCAGTATTTT.

This clonotype was counted a few times. This chain connects TRBV11-2 to TRBJ2-5; D unclear. This CDR3 spans 13 amino acids. Germline V gene sequence: CDR1 SGHAT, CDR2 FQNNGV. Trimming pared 4 bases from V and 5 bases from J, leaving 11 bases between. The CDR3 bases are TGTGCCAGCAGCTGGGCCGTCGGGGAGACCCAGTACTTC. Its protein is CASSWAVGETQYF.

The V call is TRBV6-2 or TRBV6-3, the J call TRBJ2-2, with D perhaps TRBD1 (5 bases). This CDR3 spans 15 amino acids. With 6 bases removed from V and 3 bases from J, the gap between germline ends came to 14 bases. In germline, CDR1 is MNHEY, CDR2 SVGEGT. This CDR3 is CASRPDSSYTGELFF. CDR3 in DNA: TGTGCCAGCAGACCCGACAGTTCGTACACCGGGGAGCTGTTTTTT.

This clonotype was found many times. V is TRBV5-1 and J is TRBJ1-1; D is unclear. V shed 4 bases and J shed 3 bases, with 13 bases lying between them. Germline loops: CDR1 SGHRS, CDR2 YFSETQ. The CDR3 runs 14 residues. The DNA of the CDR3 is TGCGCCAGCAGCAGAACGTACAAAGACACTGAAGCTTTCTTT. Translation gives CASSRTYKDTEAFF.

This clonotype was detected a few times. The chain links TRBV7-8 to TRBJ1-1, with unresolved D. The CDR3 extends over 18 amino acids. The V and J ends lost 0 bases and 0 bases respectively, with 17 bases between them. CDR1 SGHVS and CDR2 FQNEAQ come from the germline V gene. The CDR3 coding sequence is TGTGCCAGCAGCTTAGCGTACAGCGAGAAGTTGATGAACACTGAAGCTTTCTTT. It specifies CASSLAYSEKLMNTEAFF.

This clonotype was seen more than once but under ten times. V and J are TRBV20-1 and TRBJ1-6; D ambiguous. Trimming stripped 1 base from V and 8 bases from J, with 9 bases between. Germline values: CDR1 DFQATT, CDR2 SNEGSKA (reference sequence). The CDR3 has 13 residues. CDR3 nucleotide sequence: TGCAGTGCTAGAGGCACCGGGGATTCACCCCTCCACTTT. Encoded protein: CSARGTGDSPLHF.

The J gene is TRBJ2-1, the V gene TRBV12-3 or TRBV12-4, with 7 nucleotides matching TRBD1. This CDR3 comprises 14 residues. With 10 bases clipped from V and 4 bases from J, the junction kept 10 bases outside the gene matches. CDR3: CATQQGPPYNEQFF. CDR3 coding DNA: TGTGCCACACAACAGGGGCCTCCTTACAATGAGCAGTTCTTC.

V gene TRBV10-2 combines with J gene TRBJ2-6; 8 bases are shared with TRBD1. The germline gives CDR1 WSHSY, CDR2 SAAADI. V lost 6 bases and J lost 2; bases outside the gene matches: 3. This CDR3 is 15 amino acids long. The CDR3 reads CASSHRGAGANVLTF. The CDR3 nucleotides are TGCGCCAGCAGCCACAGGGGGGCTGGGGCCAACGTCCTGACTTTC.

This chain links TRBV7-2 with TRBJ2-5; D is perhaps TRBD2 (6 bases). This CDR3 contains 14 residues. Germline CDR1 reads SGHTA; CDR2 reads FQGNSA. V dropped 5 bases and J dropped 1 base, with 11 bases sitting between them. CDR3 loop: CASSPGSGQETQYF. The CDR3 DNA follows: TGTGCCAGCAGCCCCGGTAGCGGCCAAGAGACCCAGTACTTC. The full variable domain, in which reference TRBV7-2 and TRBJ2-5 provide the parts outside the CDR3, is GAGVSQSPSNKVTEKGKDVELRCDPISGHTALYWYRQSLGQGLEFLIYFQGNSAPDKSGLPSDRFSAERTGGSVSTLTIQRTQQEDSAVYLCASSPGSGQETQYFGPGTRLLVL.

The V gene is TRBV4-1, the J gene TRBJ1-2; 7 bases line up with TRBD1. J gave up 7 bases and V 1 base, and 9 bases lay outside the gene matches. Germline CDR1 is MGHRA and CDR2 is YSYEKL. CDR3 size: 15 residues. DNA for the CDR3: TGCGCCAGCAGCCAAGGGCGGGACAGAGCCTTTGGCTACACCTTC. Encoded protein: CASSQGRDRAFGYTF.

This chain joins TRBV2 and TRBJ2-5; 9 bases line up with TRBD2. V trimming: 4 bases; J trimming: 2 bases; junction bases outside the gene matches: 8. The CDR3 has 16 amino acids. From germline, CDR1 is SNHLY and CDR2 FYNNEI. This CDR3 is CASSVVLAGPQETQYF. Here the CDR3 DNA reads TGTGCCAGCAGTGTGGTGCTAGCGGGGCCTCAAGAGACCCAGTACTTC.

The chain employs TRBV20-1 and TRBJ2-1, with 11 positions matching TRBD2. Trimming took 3 bases from V and 6 from J; bases not matched to a gene: 4. Germline V CDR1 and CDR2: DFQATT, SNEGSKA (reference sequence). CDR3 length: 14 amino acids. The CDR3 reads CSASLAGGFNEQFF. CDR3 sequence (DNA): TGCAGTGCTAGTCTAGCGGGGGGTTTCAATGAGCAGTTCTTC.

The chain couples TRBV15 to TRBJ2-1, with D maybe TRBD2 (5 bases). The CDR3 consists of 19 residues. In germline, CDR1 is LNHNV, CDR2 YYDKDF (reference sequence). Trimming took off 0 bases at V and 0 bases at J, with 18 bases between the two ends. CDR3 DNA: TGTGCCACCAGCAGAGATCATGGGAGCGCCGCCAGCTCCTACAATGAGCAGTTCTTC. The encoded protein is CATSRDHGSAASSYNEQFF.

This clonotype occurred a few times. V usage is TRBV5-1 and J usage is TRBJ2-7; D perhaps matches TRBD2 (6 bases). The V end was cut by 3 bases, the J end by 2 bases, with 15 bases between. Looked up from germline, CDR1 is SGHRS and CDR2 is YFSETQ. CDR3 length equals 15 residues. CDR3 sequence: CASSSRDFSPYEQYF. In DNA form, the CDR3 reads TGCGCCAGCAGCTCCAGGGACTTCTCTCCCTACGAGCAGTACTTC. The whole variable domain, filled in from reference TRBV5-1 and TRBJ2-7, reads KAGVTQTPRYLIKTRGQQVTLSCSPISGHRSVSWYQQTPGQGLQFLFEYFSETQRNKGNFPGRFSGRQFSNSRSEMNVSTLELGDSALYLCASSSRDFSPYEQYFGPGTRLTVT.

This clonotype was seen many times. The V gene is TRBV18, the J gene TRBJ2-1, with D perhaps matching TRBD1 or TRBD2 (6 bases each). Between the trimmed V and J ends, which lost 1 base and 0 bases, there was a span of 19 bases. CDR1 is KGHSH, CDR2 LQKENI, per germline. CDR3 length: 19 amino acids. Here the CDR3 reads CASSPLLGASASSYNEQFF. The DNA of the CDR3 is TGTGCCAGCTCACCACTACTGGGGGCTAGCGCGAGCTCCTACAATGAGCAGTTCTTC.

This clonotype was seen a few times. The rearrangement uses TRBV4-1 and TRBJ2-3; 11 positions match TRBD1. Per the germline V gene, CDR1 is MGHRA and CDR2 is YSYEKL. Unmatched junction bases numbered 8, after V lost 3 bases and J lost 3 bases. The CDR3 runs 17 residues. The CDR3 loop is CASSHTGTGGGTDTQYF. CDR3 nucleotide sequence: TGCGCCAGCAGCCATACCGGGACAGGGGGTGGGACAGATACGCAGTATTTT.

The V call is TRBV11-2, the J call TRBJ2-3; 10 positions match TRBD2. The length of the CDR3 is 16 residues. CDR1 and CDR2 (germline): SGHAT, FQNNGV. The V segment lost 5 bases and the J segment 0 bases; nucleotides outside the gene matches: 5. CDR3 bases: TGTGCCAGCAGCCCCCCTAGCGGGGGTAGCACAGATACGCAGTATTTT. This encodes CASSPPSGGSTDTQYF.

This clonotype was detected once. One end of the junction fails to match germline, which may point to a read error. The rearrangement uses TRBV12-3 or TRBV12-4 and TRBJ2-2, with a tentative D call TRBD2 (7 bases). This CDR3 region has 16 residues. Written as DNA, the CDR3 is TGTCCCAGCAGTCCGAGGGGGGGTTCGGACACCGGGGAGCTGTTTTTT. Translation: CPSSPRGGSDTGELFF.

This rearrangement joins TRBV20-1 to TRBJ2-7; possible D gene TRBD1, 6 bases. Deletions cut 6 bases from V and 2 bases from J, with 20 bases between. This CDR3 has 15 residues. CDR1 and CDR2 from the germline V gene are DFQATT and SNEGSKA (reference sequence). For the CDR3, the DNA is TGCAGTGCCCGTTTGGGGACATTATCCCCCTACGAGCAGTACTTC. Translation gives CSARLGTLSPYEQYF.

The chain joins TRBV30 to TRBJ1-2, with D uncertain. The V gene lost 0 bases and the J gene lost 7 bases, with 6 bases spanning the gap. The germline V gene has CDR1 GTSNPN and CDR2 SVGIG (reference sequence). The length of the CDR3 is 11 residues. The DNA of the CDR3 is TGTGCCTGGAGTGTTGGAGGTGGCTACACCTTC. This gives the protein CAWSVGGGYTF. Full variable domain (rest looked up from reference TRBV30 and TRBJ1-2): SQTIHQWPATLVQPVGSPLSLECTVEGTSNPNLYWYRQAAGRGLQLLFYSVGIGQISSEVPQNLSASRPQDRQFILSSKKLLLSDSGFYLCAWSVGGGYTFGSGTRLTVV.